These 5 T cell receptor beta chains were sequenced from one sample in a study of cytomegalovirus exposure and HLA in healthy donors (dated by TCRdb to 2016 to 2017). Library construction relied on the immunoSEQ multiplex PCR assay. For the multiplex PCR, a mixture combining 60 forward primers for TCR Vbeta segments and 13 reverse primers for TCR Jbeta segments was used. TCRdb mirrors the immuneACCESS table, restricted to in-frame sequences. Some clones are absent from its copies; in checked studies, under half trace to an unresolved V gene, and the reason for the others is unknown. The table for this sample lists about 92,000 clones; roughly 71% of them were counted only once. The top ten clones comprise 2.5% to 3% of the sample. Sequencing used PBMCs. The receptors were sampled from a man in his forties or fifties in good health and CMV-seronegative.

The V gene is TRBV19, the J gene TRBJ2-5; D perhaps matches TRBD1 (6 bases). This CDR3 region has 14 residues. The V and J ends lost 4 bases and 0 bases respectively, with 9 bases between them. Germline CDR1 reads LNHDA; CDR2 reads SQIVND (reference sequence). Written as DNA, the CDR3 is TGTGCCAGTAGTACCCAGGGGTACCAAGAGACCCAGTACTTC. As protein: CASSTQGYQETQYF. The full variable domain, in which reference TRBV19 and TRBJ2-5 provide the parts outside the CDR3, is DGGITQSPKYLFRKEGQNVTLSCEQNLNHDAMYWYRQDPGQGLRLIYYSQIVNDFQKGDIAEGYSVSREKKESFPLTVTSAQKNPTAFYLCASSTQGYQETQYFGPGTRLLVL.

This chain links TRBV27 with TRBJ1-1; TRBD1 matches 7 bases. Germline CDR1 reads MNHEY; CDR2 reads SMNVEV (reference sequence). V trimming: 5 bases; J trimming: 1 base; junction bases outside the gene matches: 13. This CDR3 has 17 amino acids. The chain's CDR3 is CASSPTRQGSRNTEAFF. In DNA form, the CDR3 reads TGTGCCAGCAGTCCAACCCGACAGGGATCTCGGAACACTGAAGCTTTCTTT.

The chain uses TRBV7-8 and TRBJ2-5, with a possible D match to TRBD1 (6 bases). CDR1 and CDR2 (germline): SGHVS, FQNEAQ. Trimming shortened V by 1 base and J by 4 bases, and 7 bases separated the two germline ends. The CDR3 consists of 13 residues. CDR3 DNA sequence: TGTGCCAGCAGCTTAGGGACAGTAGAGACCCAGTACTTC. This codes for CASSLGTVETQYF.

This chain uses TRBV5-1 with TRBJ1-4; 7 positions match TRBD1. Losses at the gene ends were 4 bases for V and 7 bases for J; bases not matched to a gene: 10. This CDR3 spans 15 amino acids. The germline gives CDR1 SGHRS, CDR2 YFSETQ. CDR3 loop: CASSVSRGLSEKLFF. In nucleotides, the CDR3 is TGCGCCAGCAGCGTGTCCAGGGGGTTAAGTGAAAAACTGTTTTTT.

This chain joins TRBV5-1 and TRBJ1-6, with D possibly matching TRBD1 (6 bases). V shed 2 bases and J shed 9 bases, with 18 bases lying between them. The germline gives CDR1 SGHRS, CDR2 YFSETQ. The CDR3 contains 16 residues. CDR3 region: CASSLGQLKGVSPLHF. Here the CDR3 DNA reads TGCGCCAGCAGCTTAGGACAGCTAAAAGGGGTTTCACCCCTCCACTTT.